This record looks at one T cell receptor beta chain sequence and its context. This record comes from a study of blood T cell repertoires in COVID-19. CDR1 KGHSH and CDR2 LQKENI come from the germline V gene. V was trimmed by 5 bases and J by 0 bases, leaving 5 bases between them. This CDR3 comprises 14 residues. Methods used by the authors: Nucleated cell number was recorded as an estimate derived from reference gene primer amplification. TCRdb keeps only in-frame clones here, not all; method: immunoSEQ multiplex PCR. V and J calls plus clone size are reproduced from that table; the DNA served to infer D and trimming. The repertoire holds some 400,000 clones, with approximately 93% as singletons. Adults between roughly 18 and 95 years of age took part from 20 to 25 US areas. The study assigned cohorts using participant-reported clinical history. People in the exposed group encountered a COVID-19 case within 2 weeks before entering the study.

This chain uses TRBV18 with TRBJ2-6; unclear D gene. The TCR sequence derives from a woman aged 40 to 49 who had been exposed to COVID-19. The sequenced sample was PBMCs or T cells enriched from blood (not recorded which). The CDR3 sequence is CASSFSSGANVLTF. CDR3 nucleotides: TGTGCCAGCTCATTTAGCTCTGGGGCCAACGTCCTGACTTTC.